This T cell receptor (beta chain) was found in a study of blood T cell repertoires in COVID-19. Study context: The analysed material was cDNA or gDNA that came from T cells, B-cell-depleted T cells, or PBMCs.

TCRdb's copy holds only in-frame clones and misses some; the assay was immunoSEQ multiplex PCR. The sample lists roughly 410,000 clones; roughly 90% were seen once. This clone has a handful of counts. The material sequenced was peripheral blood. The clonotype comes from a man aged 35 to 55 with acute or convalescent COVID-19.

CDR3 bases: TGTGCCAGCAGCCACTACCGGGACAGTAGCTATGGCTACACCTTC. It specifies CASSHYRDSSYGYTF. The chain couples TRBV7-9 to TRBJ1-2; 7 bases fit TRBD1. The CDR3 is made up of 15 amino acids. Trimming removed 5 bases from V and 4 bases from J; junction bases left unmatched: 10. The germline gives CDR1 SEHNR, CDR2 FQNEAQ (reference sequence).